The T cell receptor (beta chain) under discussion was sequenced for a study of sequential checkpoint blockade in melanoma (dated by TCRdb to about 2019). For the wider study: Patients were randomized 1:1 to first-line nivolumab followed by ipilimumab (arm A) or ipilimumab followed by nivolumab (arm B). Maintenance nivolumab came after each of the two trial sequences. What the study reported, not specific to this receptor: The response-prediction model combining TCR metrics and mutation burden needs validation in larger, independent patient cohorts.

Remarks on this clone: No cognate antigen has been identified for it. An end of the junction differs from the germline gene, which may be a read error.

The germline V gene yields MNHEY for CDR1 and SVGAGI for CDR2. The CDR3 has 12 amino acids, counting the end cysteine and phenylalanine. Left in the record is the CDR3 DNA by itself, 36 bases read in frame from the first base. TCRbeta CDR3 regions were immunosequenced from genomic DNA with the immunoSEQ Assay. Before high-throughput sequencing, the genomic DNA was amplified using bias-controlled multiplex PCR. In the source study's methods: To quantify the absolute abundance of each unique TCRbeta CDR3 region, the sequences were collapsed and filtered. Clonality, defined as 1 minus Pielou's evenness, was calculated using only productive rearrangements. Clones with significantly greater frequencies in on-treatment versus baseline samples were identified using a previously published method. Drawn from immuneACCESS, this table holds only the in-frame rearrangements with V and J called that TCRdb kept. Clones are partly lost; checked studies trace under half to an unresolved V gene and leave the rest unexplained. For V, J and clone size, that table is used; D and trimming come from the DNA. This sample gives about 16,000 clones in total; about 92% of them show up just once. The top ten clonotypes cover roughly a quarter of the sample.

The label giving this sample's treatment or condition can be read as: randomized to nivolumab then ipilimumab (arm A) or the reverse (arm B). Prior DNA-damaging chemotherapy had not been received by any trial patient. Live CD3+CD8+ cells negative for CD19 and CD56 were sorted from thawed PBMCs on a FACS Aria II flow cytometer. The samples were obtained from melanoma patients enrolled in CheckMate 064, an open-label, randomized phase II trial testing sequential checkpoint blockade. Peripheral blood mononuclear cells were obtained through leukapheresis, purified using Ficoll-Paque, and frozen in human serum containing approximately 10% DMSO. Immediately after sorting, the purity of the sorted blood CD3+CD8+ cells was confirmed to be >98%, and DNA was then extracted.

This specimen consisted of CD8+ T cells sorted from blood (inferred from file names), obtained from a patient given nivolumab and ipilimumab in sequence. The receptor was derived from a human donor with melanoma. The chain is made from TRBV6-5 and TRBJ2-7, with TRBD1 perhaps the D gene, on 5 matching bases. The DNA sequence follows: TGTGCCAGCAGGGCCACACAGGACCCCCGGAACTTC. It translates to CASRATQDPRNF.